This TCR beta chain was identified in a study of shared clonotypes between healthy human individuals. As regards this clone: Other DNA sequences from this sample encode an identical CDR3 as well.

CDR1 and CDR2 from the germline V gene are SGDLS and YYNGEE. CDR3 length: 12 residues. V dropped 4 bases and J dropped 6 bases, with 7 bases sitting between them. Naive CD8 populations comprised CD45RO-negative cells positively selected for CCR7, excluding terminally differentiated effector memory CD45RA+ cells. Profiling relied on immunoSEQ multiplex PCR, and the TCRdb table lists in-frame clones only, not all of them. The sample contains about 2.1 million clones, 80% to 95% of which appear only once. This TCR was recovered from a man between 18 and 29 years old in good health. Some clones in this sample may be carry-over from other donors' samples. The sequencing sample was made of naive CD8+ T cells from PBMCs. This sequence joins TRBV9 and TRBJ2-2, with no clear D. DNA for the CDR3: TGTGCCAGCAGCCCCGCGGCCGGGGAGCTGTTTTTT. This translates into CASSPAAGELFF.